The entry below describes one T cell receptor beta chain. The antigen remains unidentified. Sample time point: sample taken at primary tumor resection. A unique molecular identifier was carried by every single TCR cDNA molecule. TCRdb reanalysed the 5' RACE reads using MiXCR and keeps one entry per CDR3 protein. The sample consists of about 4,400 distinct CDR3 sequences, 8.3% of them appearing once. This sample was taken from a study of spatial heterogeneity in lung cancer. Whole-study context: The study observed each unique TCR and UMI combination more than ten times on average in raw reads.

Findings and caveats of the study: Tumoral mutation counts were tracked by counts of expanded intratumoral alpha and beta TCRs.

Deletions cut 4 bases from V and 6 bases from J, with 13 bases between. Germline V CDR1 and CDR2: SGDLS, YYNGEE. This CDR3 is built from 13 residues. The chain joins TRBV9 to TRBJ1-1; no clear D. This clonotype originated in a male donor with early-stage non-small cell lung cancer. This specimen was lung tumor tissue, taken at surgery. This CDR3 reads CASSPAGWAEAFF. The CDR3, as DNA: TGTGCCAGCAGCCCTGCAGGTTGGGCTGAAGCTTTCTTT.